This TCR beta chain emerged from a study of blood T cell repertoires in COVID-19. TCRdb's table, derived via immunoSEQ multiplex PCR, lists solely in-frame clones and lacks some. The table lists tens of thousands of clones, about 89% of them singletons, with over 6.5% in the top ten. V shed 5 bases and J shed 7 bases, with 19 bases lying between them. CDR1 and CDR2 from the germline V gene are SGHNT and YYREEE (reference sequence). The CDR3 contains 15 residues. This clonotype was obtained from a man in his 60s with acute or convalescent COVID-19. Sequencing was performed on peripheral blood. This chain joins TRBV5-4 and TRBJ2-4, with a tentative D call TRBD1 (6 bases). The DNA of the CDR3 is TGTGCCAGCAGTCACGCCAGGGACACAAGCAACATTCAGTACTTC. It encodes CASSHARDTSNIQYF. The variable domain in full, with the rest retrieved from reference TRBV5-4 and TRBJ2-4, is ETGVTQSPTHLIKTRGQQVTLRCSSQSGHNTVSWYQQALGQGPQFIFQYYREEENGRGNFPPRFSGLQFPNYSSELNVNALELDDSALYLCASSHARDTSNIQYFGAGTRLSVL.